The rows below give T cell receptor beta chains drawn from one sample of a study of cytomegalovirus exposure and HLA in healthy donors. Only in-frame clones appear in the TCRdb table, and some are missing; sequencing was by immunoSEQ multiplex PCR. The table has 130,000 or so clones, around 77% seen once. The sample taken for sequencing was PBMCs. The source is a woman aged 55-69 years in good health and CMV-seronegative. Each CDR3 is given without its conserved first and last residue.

CDR3aa: ASSPVRDQETQY; len: 12; v_gene: TRBV7-2; j_gene: TRBJ2-5
CDR3aa: ASSKGAGPDTEAF; len: 13; v_gene: TRBV4-2; j_gene: TRBJ1-1
CDR3aa: AIRVEPGGNTEAF; len: 13; v_gene: TRBV10-3; j_gene: TRBJ1-1
CDR3aa: ASSAQGAGWNEQF; len: 13; v_gene: TRBV6-4; j_gene: TRBJ2-1
CDR3aa: ASTTTPYNEQF; len: 11; v_gene: TRBV5-1; j_gene: TRBJ2-1
CDR3aa: ASSRTGLANYGYT; len: 13; v_gene: TRBV14; j_gene: TRBJ1-2
CDR3aa: ASRTGGSNQPQH; len: 12; v_gene: TRBV2; j_gene: TRBJ1-5
CDR3aa: ASSEISGVSGANVLT; len: 15; v_gene: TRBV25-1; j_gene: TRBJ2-6
CDR3aa: ASNLGGGAYNEQF; len: 13; v_gene: TRBV19; j_gene: TRBJ2-1
CDR3aa: ASSSRGLQYWAIDYGYT; len: 17; v_gene: TRBV5-1; j_gene: TRBJ1-2
CDR3aa: ASTPGGTGELF; len: 11; v_gene: TRBV10-1; j_gene: TRBJ2-2
CDR3aa: ASSPRAGGRETQY; len: 13; v_gene: TRBV9; j_gene: TRBJ2-5
CDR3aa: ASSQDRGWSYNEQF; len: 14; v_gene: TRBV14; j_gene: TRBJ2-1
CDR3aa: ASSPRDRALTGNTIY; len: 15; v_gene: TRBV9; j_gene: TRBJ1-3
CDR3aa: AWSYRDSYNSPLH; len: 13; v_gene: TRBV30; j_gene: TRBJ1-6
CDR3aa: ASSGLRQETQY; len: 11; v_gene: TRBV18; j_gene: TRBJ2-5
CDR3aa: ASSVGESYKNQPQH; len: 14; v_gene: TRBV2; j_gene: TRBJ1-5
CDR3aa: ASSLMGEVSEQY; len: 12; v_gene: TRBV7-3; j_gene: TRBJ2-7
CDR3aa: ASSFSQGLGAGANVLT; len: 16; v_gene: TRBV28; j_gene: TRBJ2-6
CDR3aa: ASSLGRTNYGYT; len: 12; v_gene: TRBV7-2; j_gene: TRBJ1-2
CDR3aa: ASSYPERVNTEAF; len: 13; v_gene: TRBV6-6; j_gene: TRBJ1-1
CDR3aa: ATSRGVSPMGLTEAF; len: 15; v_gene: TRBV15; j_gene: TRBJ1-1
CDR3aa: ASSADRSTGELF; len: 12; v_gene: TRBV6-5; j_gene: TRBJ2-2